This TCR beta chain was recovered during a study of OX40 agonist ivuxolimab in advanced cancers. The wider study: Hepatocellular carcinoma, melanoma, renal cell or head and neck cancer affected the dose-escalation patients. The study's findings and limits: At 0.1-3.0 mg/kg, partial responders had clonal expansion among the lowest observed.

V gave up 2 bases and J gave up 2 bases, with 10 bases separating them. Germline values: CDR1 SGHVS, CDR2 FNYEAQ. The CDR3 is 15 residues long. Researchers took blood at baseline, on cycle 4 day 1, and on cycle 7 day 1. On this clone: Its antigen is undetermined.

Produced via immunoSEQ multiplex PCR; TCRdb's table is partial and in-frame only. The sample comprises fewer than 45,000 clones, around 83% of which are singletons, and 1.5% to 2% rests with the top ten. The J gene is TRBJ2-1, the V gene TRBV7-6, with unresolved D. The TCR was taken from an adult with an advanced solid tumor such as melanoma, head and neck, liver or kidney cancer. The sample was CD4+ or CD8+ T cells sorted from blood, taken in a trial of the OX40 agonist ivuxolimab. The CDR3 DNA is TGTGCCAGCAGCTTACTTTTTAGGGCCTACAATGAGCAGTTCTTC. This sequence encodes CASSLLFRAYNEQFF.